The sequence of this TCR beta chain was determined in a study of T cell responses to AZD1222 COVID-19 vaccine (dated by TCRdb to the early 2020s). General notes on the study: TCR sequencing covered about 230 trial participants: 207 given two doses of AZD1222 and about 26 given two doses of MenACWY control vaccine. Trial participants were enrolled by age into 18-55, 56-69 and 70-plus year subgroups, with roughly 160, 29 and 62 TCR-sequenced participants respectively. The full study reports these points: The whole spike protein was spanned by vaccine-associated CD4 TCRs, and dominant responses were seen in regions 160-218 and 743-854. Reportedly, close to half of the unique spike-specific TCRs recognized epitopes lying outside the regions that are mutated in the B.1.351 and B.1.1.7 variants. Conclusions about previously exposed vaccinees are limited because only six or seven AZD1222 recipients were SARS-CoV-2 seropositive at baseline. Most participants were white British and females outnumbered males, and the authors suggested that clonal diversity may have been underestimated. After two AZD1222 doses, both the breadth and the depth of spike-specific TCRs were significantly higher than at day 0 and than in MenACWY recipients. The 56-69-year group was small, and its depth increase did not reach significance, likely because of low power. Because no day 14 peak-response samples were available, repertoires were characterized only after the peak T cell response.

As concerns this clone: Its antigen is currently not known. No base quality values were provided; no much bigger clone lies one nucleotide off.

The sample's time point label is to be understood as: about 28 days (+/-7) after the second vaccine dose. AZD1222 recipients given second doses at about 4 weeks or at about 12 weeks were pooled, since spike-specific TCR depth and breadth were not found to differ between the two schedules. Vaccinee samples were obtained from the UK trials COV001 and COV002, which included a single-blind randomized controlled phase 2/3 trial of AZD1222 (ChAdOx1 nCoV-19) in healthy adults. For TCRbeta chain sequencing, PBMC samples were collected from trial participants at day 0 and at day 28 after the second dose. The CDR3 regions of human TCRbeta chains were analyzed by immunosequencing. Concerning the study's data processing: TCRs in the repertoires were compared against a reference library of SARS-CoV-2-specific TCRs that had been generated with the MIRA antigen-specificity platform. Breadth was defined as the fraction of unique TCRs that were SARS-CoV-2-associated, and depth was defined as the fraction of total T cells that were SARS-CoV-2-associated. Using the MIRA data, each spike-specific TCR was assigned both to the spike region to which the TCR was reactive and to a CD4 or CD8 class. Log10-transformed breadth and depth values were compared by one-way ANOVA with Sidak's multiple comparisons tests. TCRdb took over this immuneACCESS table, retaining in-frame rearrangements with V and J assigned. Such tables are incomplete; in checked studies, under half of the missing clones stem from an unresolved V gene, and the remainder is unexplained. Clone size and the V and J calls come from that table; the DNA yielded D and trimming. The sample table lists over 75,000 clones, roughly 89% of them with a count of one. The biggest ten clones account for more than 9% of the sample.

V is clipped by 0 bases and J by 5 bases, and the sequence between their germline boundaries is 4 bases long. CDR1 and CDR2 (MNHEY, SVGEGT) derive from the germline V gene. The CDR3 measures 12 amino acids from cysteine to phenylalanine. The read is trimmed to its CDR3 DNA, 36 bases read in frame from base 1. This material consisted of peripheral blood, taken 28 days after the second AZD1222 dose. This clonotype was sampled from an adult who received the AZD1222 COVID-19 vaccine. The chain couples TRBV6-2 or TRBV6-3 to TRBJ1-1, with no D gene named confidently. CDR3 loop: CASSYSRTEAFF. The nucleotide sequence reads TGTGCCAGCAGTTACTCCCGGACTGAAGCTTTCTTT.